This T cell receptor beta chain was profiled in a study of T cells in Graves' hyperthyroidism and ophthalmopathy. Findings of the study overall: Within blood appeared most thyroid clonotypes that had expanded above 0.001.

RNA transcripts yielded amplified TCR beta CDR3 regions. First-round RT-PCR targeting the TCR CDR3 was performed with the HTBI primer set. MiXCR was run by TCRdb on the multiplex PCR reads, yielding one entry per CDR3 protein. The sample consists of under 400,000 distinct CDR3 sequences, less than 20% of them appearing once. The length of the CDR3 is 15 residues. The trim removed 3 bases at V and 3 bases at J, leaving 6 bases unmatched. The germline V gene has CDR1 MNHNS and CDR2 SASEGT. Note on this clonotype: Its target is unknown.

Inclusion characteristics of ophthalmopathy patients comprised a Clinical Activity Score of at least 3, a NOSPECS grade of at least 4, and duration under 3 months. Cells are PBMCs isolated from about 10 ml of fresh blood. Sequencing was done on a sample of blood. This TCR was sampled from a woman aged 40 to 50 with Graves' ophthalmopathy. J is TRBJ2-7 and V is TRBV6-1, with TRBD2 matching over 9 bases. This chain's CDR3 is CASSDFSGSGYEQYF. CDR3 bases: TGTGCCAGCAGTGACTTTAGCGGGAGTGGCTACGAGCAGTACTTC.